This entry lists 12 T cell receptor beta chains sequenced from one sample in a study of T-cell reconstitution after alpha-beta-depleted transplantation in children. Preparation of the TCRbeta library was carried out with unique molecular identifiers. MiXCR was run by TCRdb on the PCR reads, yielding one entry per CDR3 protein. The sample carries around 450,000 distinct CDR3 sequences, around two fifths recorded once. The material was PBMCs, obtained before TCRalphabeta/CD19-depleted stem cell transplant. All receptors come from a girl aged 2 to 9 with aplastic anemia, due to receive a stem cell transplant.

CDR3 sequence: CASSFDPYYGYTF. DNA for the CDR3: TGCGCCAGCAGCTTTGACCCATACTATGGCTACACCTTC. This chain joins TRBV5-1 and TRBJ1-2; D is uncertain. The CDR3 extends over 13 amino acids. Germline loops: CDR1 SGHRS, CDR2 YFSETQ. Trimming cost V 2 bases and J 3 bases, with 8 bases left between them.

This clonotype was seen a single time. The chain employs TRBV2 and TRBJ2-1; TRBD1 or TRBD2 may be the D gene (5 bases each). Trimming shortened V by 3 bases and J by 4 bases, and 19 bases separated the two germline ends. The CDR3 totals 17 residues. CDR1 and CDR2 from the germline V gene are SNHLY and FYNNEI. The CDR3 DNA reads TGTGCCAGCAGTGAGGGAGCGGCAGGGCCCGGGTACAATGAGCAGTTCTTC. Amino acids: CASSEGAAGPGYNEQFF.

About this clonotype: Compared with germline, one end of the junction differs, possibly owing to a read error. V gene TRBV10-1 combines with J gene TRBJ2-5; D could derive from TRBD1 or TRBD2 (6 bases each). This CDR3 has 15 residues. CDR1 and CDR2 (germline): WNHNN, SYGVQD (reference sequence). The CDR3 nucleotides read TGCGCCAGCAGCGACAGACCCGGGGGCCAAGAGACCCAGCACTTC. Amino acids: CASSDRPGGQETQHF.

This clonotype occurred a few times. V gene TRBV9 combines with J gene TRBJ1-2; unclear D gene. CDR3 size: 13 residues. The V end was cut by 3 bases, the J end by 4 bases, with 10 bases between. Germline V CDR1 and CDR2: SGDLS, YYNGEE. The CDR3 here is CASSATMGYGYTF. Written as DNA, the CDR3 is TGTGCCAGCAGCGCTACCATGGGCTATGGCTACACCTTC.

Only a few counts were recorded for this clonotype. V usage is TRBV4-1 and J usage is TRBJ1-4; D ambiguous. In germline, CDR1 is MGHRA, CDR2 YSYEKL. The V end was cut by 4 bases, the J end by 8 bases, with 8 bases between. The CDR3 runs 12 residues. The CDR3 DNA reads TGCGCCAGCAGCCGGACCGGGGAAAAACTGTTTTTT. As protein: CASSRTGEKLFF.

Notes on this clonotype: With a much larger clone just one base away, this may be a read error. The chain employs TRBV29-1 and TRBJ2-7; TRBD1 agrees at 12 bases. Germline-derived CDR1 and CDR2 are SQVTM and ANQGSEA. The CDR3 loop spans 15 amino acids. V shed 6 bases and J 10 bases; nucleotides not matched to a gene: 16. The CDR3 DNA sequence: TGCAGCGTCCGCGTCCTGGGGACAGGGGGCCAAGACCAGTACTTC. This encodes CSVRVLGTGGQDQYF.

This clonotype appeared once. This sequence joins TRBV27 and TRBJ2-1, with 7 bases matching TRBD2. Germline assignment: CDR1 MNHEY and CDR2 SMNVEV (reference sequence). This CDR3 has 17 amino acids. J gave up 6 bases and V 4 bases, and 15 bases lay outside the gene matches. In nucleotides, the CDR3 is TGTGCCAGCAGTTGGCAATCGAGCGGGACCGCGGGCAATGAGCAGTTCTTC. This encodes CASSWQSSGTAGNEQFF.

Ten or more counts support this clonotype. CDR3 sequence (DNA): TGCAGGGTAGCCGTCTACAATGAGCAGTTCTTC. It encodes CRVAVYNEQFF. This sequence joins TRBV20-1 and TRBJ2-1; D remains ambiguous. Germline assignment: CDR1 DFQATT and CDR2 SNEGSKA (reference sequence). The CDR3 is 11 amino acids.

On this clonotype: A single base separates this from a much larger clone, so it may be a read error. J is TRBJ2-1 and V is TRBV12-3 or TRBV12-4; 9 nucleotides align to TRBD2. The CDR3 runs 18 residues. CDR3 DNA sequence: TGTGCCAGCTGTTTGATTTTGGCTAGCGGGATAGCCTACAATGAGCAGTTCTTC. Amino acids: CASCLILASGIAYNEQFF.

This chain links TRBV6-6 with TRBJ2-7; the D gene is possibly TRBD1 (5 bases). V lost 8 bases and J lost 1, with 9 bases in between. Germline CDR1 and CDR2: MNHNY and SVGAGI (reference sequence). The CDR3 sequence is 12 residues long. The CDR3 nucleotides are TGTGCCAGCGGGGCATTGTCCTACGAGCAGTACTTC. Protein: CASGALSYEQYF.

The chain carries TRBV11-2 and TRBJ2-2, with D hard to call. CDR1 is SGHAT, CDR2 FQNNGV, per germline. V dropped 0 bases and J dropped 6 bases, with 17 bases sitting between them. The length of the CDR3 is 17 residues. DNA of the CDR3: TGTGCCAGCAGCTTAGACCCCTTAATAGCAACAGCCGGGGAGCTGTTTTTT. Translating it yields CASSLDPLIATAGELFF.

This clonotype was observed a single time. The rearrangement links TRBV11-2 to TRBJ2-3; 7 nucleotides line up with TRBD1. Germline trimming cut 0 bases from V and 2 bases from J; bases unmatched to any gene: 8. Germline V gene data show CDR1 as SGHAT and CDR2 as FQNNGV. This CDR3 region has 17 residues. Written as DNA, the CDR3 is TGTGCCAGCAGCTTAGATGGGACAGCCCTATACACAGATACGCAGTATTTT. As protein: CASSLDGTALYTDTQYF.